The source of this T cell receptor beta chain is a study of blood T cell repertoires in COVID-19. Study background: Some COVID-19 samples were acute and others convalescent; all came from the United States, Italy and Spain. T cells, B-cell-depleted T cells, or PBMCs provided the cDNA or gDNA that served as material.

In the original workflow: Nucleated cell number was recorded as an estimate derived from reference gene primer amplification. TCRdb keeps only in-frame clones here, not all; method: immunoSEQ multiplex PCR. The DNA was the basis for D and trimming; V, J and clone size are from that table. The sample holds some 240,000 clones, around 81% seen once. This clone was seen a few times. Germline assignment: CDR1 SGHNT and CDR2 YENEEA. The length of the CDR3 is 15 residues. V shed 1 base and J 8 bases; nucleotides not matched to a gene: 5. The chain has TRBV11-3 and TRBJ2-1; 10 positions agree with TRBD2. The TCR sequence derives from a woman between 65 and 79 years old with acute or convalescent COVID-19. Sequencing used peripheral blood. In nucleotides, the CDR3 is TGTGCCAGCAGCTTAGGAGCGGGGGGGCTAGATGAGCAGTTCTTC. Encoded protein: CASSLGAGGLDEQFF. The full variable domain, rest sourced from reference TRBV11-3 and TRBJ2-1, is EAGVVQSPRYKIIEKKQPVAFWCNPISGHNTLYWYLQNLGQGPELLIRYENEEAVDDSQLPKDRFSAERLKGVDSTLKIQPAELGDSAVYLCASSLGAGGLDEQFFGPGTRLTVL.